These 22 T cell receptor beta chains came from one sample sequenced in a study of a mutant IDH1 vaccine in newly diagnosed glioma. Sequenced by immunoSEQ multiplex PCR; TCRdb stores in-frame clones only, minus some. The data hold about 36,000 clones, with more than 80% observed a single time. For these TCRs, the target antigens are not known. Time point specified: week 5, during vaccination. Vaccination comprised doses that each held 300 ug of mutant IDH1 20-mer peptide, plus topical imiquimod. The sample consisted of PBMCs, taken from a glioma patient whose treatment included an IDH1 peptide vaccine. These TCRs come from a man aged 45-65 years with glioma.

The rearrangement joins TRBV5-4 to TRBJ1-2; TRBD1 is a possible D gene (6 bases). This CDR3 region has 12 residues. V was shortened by 4 bases and J by 8 bases, with 12 bases between the two germline ends. From germline, CDR1 is SGHNT and CDR2 YYREEE (reference sequence). The chain's CDR3 is CASSRDTKGYTF. The CDR3, as DNA: TGTGCCAGCAGCCGGGACACGAAGGGCTACACCTTC.

The chain joins TRBV6-5 to TRBJ1-1, with TRBD1 matching over 7 bases. V dropped 2 bases and J dropped 1; count of bases not matched to a gene: 7. The CDR3 has 16 amino acids. CDR1 and CDR2 (germline): MNHEY, SVGAGI. CDR3 nucleotide sequence: TGTGCCAGCAGTTACACCAGGACAGGCAAGAACACTGAAGCTTTCTTT. Its translation: CASSYTRTGKNTEAFF.

This chain links TRBV30 with TRBJ1-2, with D tentatively TRBD1 (6 bases). CDR3 size: 12 residues. Trimming removed 0 bases from V and 8 bases from J, with 10 bases in between. Per germline, CDR1 GTSNPN and CDR2 SVGIG (reference sequence). CDR3 amino acids: CAWSVQGGGYTF. The CDR3 region has the DNA TGTGCCTGGAGTGTACAGGGAGGGGGCTACACCTTC.

The chain combines TRBV9 with TRBJ1-1, with D hard to call. V was cut by 2 bases and J by 0 bases, with 5 bases left in between. The germline V gene has CDR1 SGDLS and CDR2 YYNGEE. This CDR3 comprises 13 residues. The CDR3 protein is CASSVTLNTEAFF. Here the CDR3 DNA reads TGTGCCAGCAGCGTGACGTTGAACACTGAAGCTTTCTTT.

The chain couples TRBV20-1 to TRBJ1-1; D not resolved. This CDR3 has 11 residues. Trimming shortened V by 5 bases and J by 7 bases, and 11 bases separated the two germline ends. Germline CDR1 reads DFQATT; CDR2 reads SNEGSKA (reference sequence). CDR3 nucleotide sequence: TGCAGTGCTGAGGCAGGCTATGAAGCTTTCTTT. This codes for CSAEAGYEAFF.

This chain uses TRBV15 with TRBJ2-1; TRBD1 matches at 8 bases. The CDR3 has 15 residues. V lost 3 bases and J lost 8; bases outside the gene matches: 9. The V gene's germline CDR1 is LNHNV and CDR2 YYDKDF (reference sequence). CDR3 DNA sequence: TGTGCCACCAGCAGGGACAGGGTCGGTAGCCATGAGCAGTTCTTC. It translates to CATSRDRVGSHEQFF. The full variable domain, in which reference TRBV15 and TRBJ2-1 provide the parts outside the CDR3, is DAMVIQNPRYQVTQFGKPVTLSCSQTLNHNVMYWYQQKSSQAPKLLFHYYDKDFNNEADTPDNFQSRRPNTSFCFLDIRSPGLGDTAMYLCATSRDRVGSHEQFFGPGTRLTVL.

The J gene is TRBJ2-3, the V gene TRBV4-1, with TRBD1 matching over 9 bases. This CDR3 region has 15 residues. Trimming at V came to 1 base and at J to 8 bases, leaving 7 bases not matched to a gene. Germline V CDR1 and CDR2: MGHRA, YSYEKL. CDR3 protein: CASSQVETGGFTQYF. The DNA for the CDR3 is TGCGCCAGCAGCCAAGTGGAGACAGGGGGGTTTACGCAGTATTTT.

Written as DNA, the CDR3 is TGTGCCAGCTCAGCAGAGGACAGGGTTGGTGGCTACACCTTC. Its protein is CASSAEDRVGGYTF. The genes are TRBV18 and TRBJ1-2; 8 positions agree with TRBD1. The CDR3 has 14 amino acids. Germline V CDR1 and CDR2: KGHSH, LQKENI. The junction had 9 bases not matched to a gene; V was cut back by 5 bases and J by 7 bases.

The rearrangement links TRBV18 to TRBJ1-1; D uncertain. CDR3 length: 13 amino acids. Looked up from germline, CDR1 is KGHSH and CDR2 is LQKENI. With 3 bases removed from V and 4 bases from J, the gap between germline ends came to 9 bases. CDR3 amino acids: CASSPAPGTEAFF. CDR3 DNA sequence: TGTGCCAGCTCACCGGCCCCCGGCACTGAAGCTTTCTTT. The full variable domain, its missing parts supplied by reference TRBV18 and TRBJ1-1, is NAGVMQNPRHLVRRRGQEARLRCSPMKGHSHVYWYRQLPEEGLKFMVYLQKENIIDESGMPKERFSAEFPKEGPSILRIQQVVRGDSAAYFCASSPAPGTEAFFGQGTRLTVV.

V is TRBV6-5 and J is TRBJ1-5; the match to TRBD1 covers 8 bases. The CDR3 is 15 residues long. Germline V gene lookup returns CDR1 MNHEY and CDR2 SVGAGI. V gave up 5 bases and J gave up 2 bases; unmatched junction bases: 5. The CDR3 region has the DNA TGTGCCAGCAGTGCCGACAGGGGAGGCAATCAGCCCCAGCATTTT. Encoded protein: CASSADRGGNQPQHF.

This sequence joins TRBV10-3 and TRBJ2-1, with D possibly TRBD1 on 6 matching bases. Germline V gene lookup returns CDR1 ENHRY and CDR2 SYGVKD. The CDR3 contains 15 residues. V was clipped by 5 bases and J by 0 bases, with 11 bases between them. The CDR3 nucleotides are TGTGCCATCAGTAGCACAGGGAGCTCCTACAATGAGCAGTTCTTC. It encodes CAISSTGSSYNEQFF.

The chain carries TRBV7-9 and TRBJ1-5, with D perhaps TRBD1 (5 bases). Germline loops: CDR1 SEHNR, CDR2 FQNEAQ (reference sequence). The CDR3 sequence is 13 residues long. The V end was cut by 1 base, the J end by 11 bases, with 12 bases between. CDR3 sequence: CASSLGDGAAQHF. In DNA form, the CDR3 reads TGTGCCAGCAGCTTAGGAGACGGGGCAGCCCAGCATTTT.

V is TRBV15 and J is TRBJ1-4; 7 bases fit TRBD1. This CDR3 is built from 15 residues. CDR1 LNHNV and CDR2 YYDKDF come from the germline V gene (reference sequence). After removal of 5 bases from V and 4 bases from J, the junction contained 7 bases not matched to a gene. The CDR3: CATSLRDRLNEKLFF. DNA of the CDR3: TGTGCCACCAGCTTACGGGACAGACTTAATGAAAAACTGTTTTTT.

The chain couples TRBV9 to TRBJ1-5; TRBD1 is a possible D gene (6 bases). The germline CDR1 and CDR2 sequences are SGDLS and YYNGEE. The V and J ends lost 7 bases and 5 bases respectively, with 19 bases between them. The CDR3 covers 15 residues. CDR3 sequence (DNA): TGTGCCAGCTGTAAGGGACAACAGTGGGATCAGCCCCAGCATTTT. Its translation: CASCKGQQWDQPQHF.

This clone appeared a few times. In nucleotides, the CDR3 is TGTGCCAGCAGTGCCCCTAATCAGCCCCAGCATTTT. Translating it yields CASSAPNQPQHF. This sequence joins TRBV6-1 and TRBJ1-5; D is unresolved. CDR3 length: 12 residues. Between the trimmed V and J ends, which lost 4 bases and 4 bases, there was a span of 5 bases. Germline lookup yields CDR1 MNHNS and CDR2 SASEGT.

This rearrangement joins TRBV7-2 to TRBJ2-7; D is uncertain. V was cut by 5 bases and J by 1 base, with 12 bases left in between. The germline V gene encodes CDR1 SGHTA and CDR2 FQGNSA. This CDR3 is built from 14 residues. The CDR3: CASSQGSYSYEQYF. The CDR3, as DNA: TGTGCCAGCAGCCAAGGCTCCTATTCCTACGAGCAGTACTTC.

This chain uses TRBV6-6 with TRBJ2-7, with D perhaps assigned TRBD1 or TRBD2 (6 bases each). Looked up from germline, CDR1 is MNHNY and CDR2 is SVGAGI (reference sequence). The CDR3 runs to 15 residues. The germline V and J ends were trimmed by 3 bases and 2 bases, with 14 bases remaining between them. The CDR3: CASSYSRGGTYEQYF. The CDR3 DNA is TGTGCCAGCAGTTATAGCAGGGGAGGAACCTACGAGCAGTACTTC.

CDR3 region: CASSGGPQNQPQHF. In nucleotides, the CDR3 is TGTGCCAGCAGTGGCGGCCCACAAAATCAGCCCCAGCATTTT. The chain employs TRBV6-1 and TRBJ1-5; D not resolved. The V gene lost 4 bases and the J gene lost 4 bases, with 11 bases spanning the gap. Germline lookup yields CDR1 MNHNS and CDR2 SASEGT. This CDR3 comprises 14 residues.

The chain couples TRBV28 to TRBJ1-2, with D hard to call. The CDR3 runs to 9 residues. CDR1 and CDR2 (germline): MDHEN, SYDVKM. In DNA, the CDR3 is TGTCCACCGGGCTATGGCTACACCTTC. Translating it yields CPPGYGYTF.

This sequence joins TRBV2 and TRBJ2-1; D is perhaps TRBD2 (5 bases). The V gene's germline CDR1 is SNHLY and CDR2 FYNNEI. The V end was cut by 3 bases, the J end by 3 bases, with 12 bases between. The CDR3 runs 15 residues. CDR3 nucleotide sequence: TGTGCCAGCAGTGACATCGGGATACTCTACAATGAGCAGTTCTTC. Encoded protein: CASSDIGILYNEQFF.

DNA for the CDR3: TGTGCCAGCAGCCTTAGGACAGGGGCCAGCAGGGAGACCCAGTACTTC. Translation: CASSLRTGASRETQYF. This chain joins TRBV7-9 and TRBJ2-5, with 9 bases aligning to TRBD1. The CDR3 is 16 amino acids. The V gene end was trimmed by 5 bases and the J gene end by 5 bases; junction bases not matched to a gene: 12. Germline V gene lookup returns CDR1 SEHNR and CDR2 FQNEAQ (reference sequence).

This clone was counted a single time. The chain couples TRBV11-3 to TRBJ2-1; 7 bases line up with TRBD1. The germline CDR1 and CDR2 sequences are SGHNT and YENEEA. The CDR3 consists of 16 residues. The J segment lost 4 bases and the V segment lost 5 bases, leaving 11 bases of the junction unmatched. CDR3 sequence (DNA): TGTGCCAGCAGCCCCACGGGACAGCGTTTATACAATGAGCAGTTCTTC. This encodes CASSPTGQRLYNEQFF.